These 20 T cell receptor beta chains originate from one sample sequenced in a study of blood T cells in healthy people across ages. PCR was performed a second time for roughly 7 to 12 cycles using a sample-barcoded 5' primer and a J-beta primer mix. TCRdb re-derived calls from the 5' RACE reads in MiXCR, one entry per CDR3 protein. The sample lists 650,000 to 1,000,000 distinct CDR3 sequences, roughly 35% occurring once. The sample comprised blood. Receptor source: a man aged 18 to 30 in good health.

The table lists this clonotype with many counts. The V gene is TRBV21-1, the J gene TRBJ1-2. TRBV21-1 corresponds to a pseudogene. The CDR3 sequence is 13 residues long. The CDR3 is CASSDDTYYGYTF. CDR3 nucleotides: TGTGCCAGCAGTGACGACACTTACTATGGCTACACCTTC.

V and J are TRBV20-1 and TRBJ1-1; 7 positions agree with TRBD1. CDR3 length equals 14 residues. V shed 6 bases and J 1 base; nucleotides not matched to a gene: 8. Germline V gives CDR1 DFQATT, CDR2 SNEGSKA (reference sequence). CDR3 loop: CSANDRAENTEAFF. Here the CDR3 DNA reads TGCAGTGCAAACGACAGGGCCGAGAACACTGAAGCTTTCTTT.

The V and J genes are TRBV12-3 or TRBV12-4 and TRBJ1-4; tentatively, D is TRBD1 (5 bases). Trimming left V 8 bases short and J 0 bases short, with 13 bases between. The CDR3 covers 15 residues. CDR3 DNA sequence: TGTGCCAGCGGTTATCCAGGGTCAACTAATGAAAAACTGTTTTTT. As protein: CASGYPGSTNEKLFF.

Notes on this clonotype: Since a much larger clone is just one base distant, this may be a read error. The genes are TRBV20-1 and TRBJ2-3, with D uncertain. The CDR3 extends over 11 amino acids. The germline CDR1 and CDR2 sequences are DFQATT and SNEGSKA (reference sequence). The CDR3 nucleotides are TGCTGTGTCCCGACCACAGATACGCAGTATTTT. This sequence encodes CCVPTTDTQYF.

This clonotype was counted only a few times. V gene TRBV7-2 combines with J gene TRBJ2-7; 8 nucleotides line up with TRBD2. Germline lookup yields CDR1 SGHTA and CDR2 FQGNSA. The trim removed 5 bases at V and 4 bases at J, leaving 7 bases unmatched. This CDR3 has 14 residues. The CDR3 loop reads CASSPGLATYEQYF. The CDR3 coding sequence is TGTGCCAGCAGCCCAGGACTAGCAACGTACGAGCAGTACTTC.

This clonotype was seen a handful of times. J is TRBJ1-6 and V is TRBV4-2; D may be TRBD1 (6 bases). CDR1 LGHNA and CDR2 YNFKEQ come from the germline V gene. The CDR3 has 15 amino acids. V dropped 0 bases and J dropped 8 bases, with 11 bases sitting between them. CDR3 DNA sequence: TGTGCCAGCAGCCAAGATCAGGGGTTCGATTCACCCCTCCACTTT. Amino acids: CASSQDQGFDSPLHF.

V and J are TRBV7-2 and TRBJ1-2, with TRBD1 matching 8 bases. Germline CDR1 is SGHTA and CDR2 is FQGNSA. V lost 7 bases to trimming and J lost 4 bases; unmatched junction nucleotides: 11. The CDR3 is 15 residues long. For the CDR3, the DNA is TGTGCCAGCAACCACGGGTCGGACAGGGCCTATGGCTACACCTTC. Its protein is CASNHGSDRAYGYTF.

This chain joins TRBV27 and TRBJ2-3; weak D call: TRBD2 (7 bases). Germline loops: CDR1 MNHEY, CDR2 SMNVEV (reference sequence). Trimming took off 7 bases at V and 2 bases at J, with 13 bases between the two ends. This CDR3 contains 14 residues. The CDR3, as DNA: TGTGCCAGCACGAGGGGGGGGGCCACAGATACGCAGTATTTT. Protein: CASTRGGATDTQYF.

This clonotype has only one observation. The genes are TRBV7-2 and TRBJ2-5; possible D gene TRBD2, 6 bases. The CDR3 runs to 16 residues. Trimming shortened V by 5 bases and J by 11 bases, and 27 bases separated the two germline ends. The V gene's germline CDR1 is SGHTA and CDR2 FQGNSA. CDR3 nucleotide sequence: TGTGCCAGCAGCCGCCGGGCCACGGGATCGGGGGATGAGCAGTACTTC. This encodes CASSRRATGSGDEQYF.

The chain has TRBV3-1 and TRBJ1-5; TRBD1 matches at 7 bases. Losses at the gene ends were 4 bases for V and 4 bases for J; bases not matched to a gene: 7. The CDR3 extends over 15 amino acids. CDR1 is LGHDT, CDR2 YNNKEL, per germline (reference sequence). CDR3 region: CASSPTGSTNQPQHF. The CDR3 nucleotides read TGTGCCAGCAGCCCGACAGGGAGCACAAATCAGCCCCAGCATTTT.

This clonotype was recorded a few times. The V and J genes are TRBV12-3 or TRBV12-4 and TRBJ2-2; D call uncertain. V shed 7 bases and J shed 3 bases, with 6 bases lying between them. CDR3 length: 12 residues. CDR3 in DNA: TGTGCCAGCACGTCCGACACCGGGGAGCTGTTTTTT. Its translation is CASTSDTGELFF.

As for this clonotype: A much larger clone differs from this one at a single base, so this may be a read error. J is TRBJ1-2 and V is TRBV5-1; unclear D gene. The CDR3 loop spans 15 amino acids. V was pared by 0 bases and J by 4 bases, with 13 bases between. Germline V gene sequence: CDR1 SGHRS, CDR2 YFSETQ. The CDR3 nucleotides read TGCGCCAGCAGCTTGGGGAGGGAACTTCGCTATGGCTACACCTTC. Protein: CASSLGRELRYGYTF.

The table lists this clonotype with many counts. The rearrangement joins TRBV9 to TRBJ2-1; tentatively, D is TRBD1 or TRBD2 (7 bases each). This CDR3 spans 16 amino acids. Trimming pared 0 bases from V and 5 bases from J, leaving 15 bases between. From germline, CDR1 is SGDLS and CDR2 YYNGEE. The CDR3 is CASSVANRGGDNEQFF. The CDR3 DNA sequence: TGTGCCAGCAGCGTAGCGAACAGGGGAGGGGACAATGAGCAGTTCTTC.

The chain carries TRBV3-1 and TRBJ1-2; no definite D call. Between the trimmed V and J ends, which lost 6 bases and 8 bases, there was a span of 16 bases. The CDR3 length is 13 residues. Germline V lookup: CDR1 LGHDT, CDR2 YNNKEL (reference sequence). DNA for the CDR3: TGTGCCAGCAGTCTTGGGAACCCGAGGGGCTACACCTTC. This encodes CASSLGNPRGYTF.

The V and J genes are TRBV20-1 and TRBJ2-3; D call uncertain. The V and J ends lost 2 bases and 4 bases respectively, with 16 bases between them. Germline values: CDR1 DFQATT, CDR2 SNEGSKA (reference sequence). The CDR3 is made up of 15 amino acids. In nucleotides, the CDR3 is TGCAGTGCTAGAACATTTCGCCCGTCAGCAGATACGCAGTATTTT. Its translation: CSARTFRPSADTQYF.

The chain links TRBV7-9 to TRBJ2-4; D tentatively fits TRBD1 or TRBD2 (5 bases each). Germline CDR1 and CDR2: SEHNR and FQNEAQ (reference sequence). The CDR3 runs to 17 residues. The V end lost 3 bases, the J end lost 4 bases, and 19 bases lay between the germline ends. The CDR3 bases are TGTGCCAGCAGCTTGGAATCGGGGCGCGGAGCTAAAAACATTCAGTACTTC. Its protein is CASSLESGRGAKNIQYF.

The CDR3 reads CASSYSPGTSGSFSTDTQYF. The CDR3 DNA reads as TGTGCCAGCAGTTACAGTCCCGGGACTAGCGGTTCATTCAGCACAGATACGCAGTATTTT. The J gene is TRBJ2-3, the V gene TRBV6-2 or TRBV6-3, with 11 bases fitting TRBD2. Germline-derived CDR1 and CDR2 are MNHEY and SVGEGT. The CDR3 runs 20 residues. V lost 2 bases to trimming and J lost 0 bases; unmatched junction nucleotides: 13.

The CDR3 DNA reads as TGTGCCAGCAGCTCCGGGACAGGGGGAAACATTCAGTACTTC. Amino acid sequence: CASSSGTGGNIQYF. The chain uses TRBV13 and TRBJ2-4, with TRBD1 matching over 11 bases. With V trimmed by 4 bases and J by 6 bases, 2 bases remained unmatched. This CDR3 is 14 amino acids long. Germline lookup yields CDR1 PRHDT and CDR2 FYEKMQ (reference sequence).

The J gene is TRBJ2-7, the V gene TRBV10-3, with a weak D call TRBD2 (7 bases). The CDR3 covers 16 residues. From germline, CDR1 is ENHRY and CDR2 SYGVKD. The ends were cut back, 2 bases at V and 7 bases at J, with 21 bases in the middle. The CDR3 loop reads CAISERGGVSYNEQYF. As DNA, the CDR3 is TGTGCCATCAGTGAGAGGGGGGGCGTCTCCTACAATGAGCAGTACTTC.

The chain's CDR3 is CASGLVVRNSLGTNYGYTF. The CDR3 DNA reads TGTGCTAGTGGTTTGGTAGTAAGGAACTCCTTGGGAACGAACTATGGCTACACCTTC. V and J are TRBV12-5 and TRBJ1-2; D gene ambiguous. Germline-derived CDR1 and CDR2 are LGHNT and FRNRAP. The CDR3 covers 19 residues. V lost 0 bases and J 2 bases, leaving 22 bases between the germline ends. Supplemented by reference TRBV12-5 and TRBJ1-2, the full variable domain reads DARVTQTPRHKVTEMGQEVTMRCQPILGHNTVFWYRQTMMQGLELLAYFRNRAPLDDSGMPKDRFSAEMPDATLATLKIQPSEPRDSAVYFCASGLVVRNSLGTNYGYTFGSGTRLTVV.